This TCR beta chain was recorded in a study of blood T cell repertoires in COVID-19. As processed by the authors: Researchers report that nucleated cell counts were estimated from reference gene primer amplification. Only in-frame clones appear in the TCRdb table, and some are missing; sequencing was by immunoSEQ multiplex PCR. V and J calls and clone size are as listed in that table; D and trimming were resolved from the DNA. The top ten hold about 13% of the sample, which has a few hundred thousand clones, around 83% seen once. The germline gives CDR1 MDHEN, CDR2 SYDVKM. With 6 bases removed from V and 1 base from J, the gap between germline ends came to 13 bases. This CDR3 is built from 15 residues.

Input material: peripheral blood. This receptor was identified in a human donor in a cohort sampled during active COVID-19. J is TRBJ1-5 and V is TRBV28; TRBD1 might be the D (5 bases). CDR3 bases: TGTGCCAGCAGCCTTGGAGGGGTCAGCAATCAGCCCCAGCATTTT. Translation gives CASSLGGVSNQPQHF.